This entry lists 24 T cell receptor beta chains sequenced from one sample in a study of OX40 agonist ivuxolimab in advanced cancers. Only in-frame clones appear in the TCRdb table, and some are missing; sequencing was by immunoSEQ multiplex PCR. Among approximately 99,000 clones listed, 94% were seen once. The sample was CD4+ or CD8+ T cells sorted from blood, taken in a trial of the OX40 agonist ivuxolimab. These receptors all come from an adult with an advanced solid tumor such as melanoma, head and neck, liver or kidney cancer.

The chain joins TRBV28 to TRBJ2-1, with TRBD1 as a possible D gene (5 bases). Trimming stripped 2 bases from V and 6 bases from J, with 8 bases between. CDR1 MDHEN and CDR2 SYDVKM come from the germline V gene. The CDR3 is made up of 13 amino acids. DNA for the CDR3: TGTGCCAGCAGTTTAATAGGGGCCAATGAGCAGTTCTTC. It translates to CASSLIGANEQFF.

V usage is TRBV19 and J usage is TRBJ2-1; 9 nucleotides line up with TRBD1. The germline gives CDR1 LNHDA, CDR2 SQIVND (reference sequence). The CDR3 consists of 19 residues. Germline trimming cut 5 bases from V and 1 base from J; bases unmatched to any gene: 15. The CDR3: CASSGPGQGIHLSYNEQFF. The CDR3 DNA reads TGTGCCAGTAGTGGACCGGGACAGGGTATACATTTATCCTACAATGAGCAGTTCTTC.

The chain combines TRBV7-2 with TRBJ1-2, with D possibly matching TRBD1 (5 bases). Per the germline V gene, CDR1 is SGHTA and CDR2 is FQGNSA. V lost 4 bases, J lost 5 bases, and 14 bases lay in between. This CDR3 is built from 14 residues. CDR3 coding DNA: TGTGCCAGCAGCTCAACCTGGGACGTTTATGGCTACACCTTC. Protein: CASSSTWDVYGYTF.

The J gene is TRBJ1-3, the V gene TRBV10-3; the D is unclear. The CDR3 runs to 14 residues. Germline assignment: CDR1 ENHRY and CDR2 SYGVKD. The ends were cut back, 6 bases at V and 2 bases at J, with 11 bases in the middle. Written as DNA, the CDR3 is TGTGCCATCAGCCCTGACAAAGCTGGAAACACCATATATTTT. Its translation is CAISPDKAGNTIYF.

Only one count was recorded for this clone. The chain links TRBV20-1 to TRBJ2-1; D not resolved. In germline, CDR1 is DFQATT, CDR2 SNEGSKA (reference sequence). The CDR3 is 11 residues long. DNA for the CDR3: TGCAGCCGCGCTCACGGTGATGAGCAGTTCTTC. This encodes CSRAHGDEQFF.

This clone occurred once. The chain employs TRBV9 and TRBJ2-1, with D unclear. Trimming left V 2 bases short and J 8 bases short, with 14 bases between. In germline, CDR1 is SGDLS, CDR2 YYNGEE. The CDR3 is 14 residues long. The CDR3 DNA reads TGTGCCAGCAGCGTTTCACTACACCCGGATGAGCAGTTCTTC. Protein: CASSVSLHPDEQFF. The full variable domain, in which reference TRBV9 and TRBJ2-1 provide the parts outside the CDR3, is DSGVTQTPKHLITATGQRVTLRCSPRSGDLSVYWYQQSLDQGLQFLIQYYNGEERAKGNILERFSAQQFPDLHSELNLSSLELGDSALYFCASSVSLHPDEQFFGPGTRLTVL.

This clone has a single count. The V gene is TRBV4-3, the J gene TRBJ2-2, with D possibly matching TRBD1 (6 bases). The V gene's germline CDR1 is LGHNA and CDR2 YSLEER. Trimming cost V 0 bases and J 3 bases, with 8 bases left between them. The CDR3 has 15 amino acids. CDR3 sequence: CASSQDTGYTGELFF. The CDR3 coding sequence is TGCGCCAGCAGCCAAGATACAGGGTACACCGGGGAGCTGTTTTTT.

The sample holds one count of this clone. The chain carries TRBV2 and TRBJ1-2; D perhaps matches TRBD1 (5 bases). This CDR3 has 18 amino acids. Deletions cut 5 bases from V and 2 bases from J, with 24 bases between. The V gene's germline CDR1 is SNHLY and CDR2 FYNNEI. The CDR3 spells CASSPLVGAPRGNYGYTF. The DNA for the CDR3 is TGTGCCAGCAGTCCCCTTGTCGGGGCCCCGAGAGGGAACTATGGCTACACCTTC.

The chain links TRBV7-9 to TRBJ1-1; D is undetermined. Germline V gene lookup returns CDR1 SEHNR and CDR2 FQNEAQ (reference sequence). Trimming removed 2 bases from V and 3 bases from J, with 7 bases in between. The CDR3 sequence is 13 residues long. Here the CDR3 reads CASSLFVDTEAFF. The CDR3 region has the DNA TGTGCCAGCAGCTTATTCGTGGACACTGAAGCTTTCTTT. Filled out from reference TRBV7-9 and TRBJ1-1, the complete variable domain reads DTGVSQNPRHKITKRGQNVTFRCDPISEHNRLYWYRQTLGQGPEFLTYFQNEAQLEKSRLLSDRFSAERPKGSFSTLEIQRTEQGDSAMYLCASSLFVDTEAFFGQGTRLTVV.

This chain joins TRBV7-8 and TRBJ1-2; a weak D match, TRBD1 (5 bases). Germline V CDR1 and CDR2: SGHVS, FQNEAQ. The CDR3 extends over 13 amino acids. Trimming pared 4 bases from V and 3 bases from J, leaving 9 bases between. The CDR3 loop reads CASSSWGDYGYTF. CDR3 DNA sequence: TGTGCCAGCAGCTCTTGGGGGGACTATGGCTACACCTTC. Combining the CDR3 with reference TRBV7-8 and TRBJ1-2 gives the whole variable domain GAGVSQSPRYKVAKRGQDVALRCDPISGHVSLFWYQQALGQGPEFLTYFQNEAQLDKSGLPSDRFFAERPEGSVSTLKIQRTQQEDSAVYLCASSSWGDYGYTFGSGTRLTVV.

The CDR3 DNA is TGTGCCAGCAGCCAAACCGTGTTACAGCGCCCACTCTATGGCTACACCTTC. This gives the protein CASSQTVLQRPLYGYTF. The V and J genes are TRBV7-2 and TRBJ1-2; no firm D call. V lost 5 bases to trimming and J lost 4 bases, with 23 bases between them. The CDR3 extends over 17 amino acids. The germline CDR1 and CDR2 sequences are SGHTA and FQGNSA.

The chain uses TRBV9 and TRBJ1-2, with D unclear. Trimming took 3 bases from V and 0 from J, leaving 12 bases between them. The CDR3 has 15 amino acids. Per the germline V gene, CDR1 is SGDLS and CDR2 is YYNGEE. The DNA for the CDR3 is TGTGCCAGCAGCGATCAAACCCTAGCTAACTATGGCTACACCTTC. This encodes CASSDQTLANYGYTF.

The chain links TRBV7-2 to TRBJ2-1; D gene unclear. The V and J ends lost 5 bases and 7 bases respectively, with 9 bases between them. The CDR3 extends over 12 amino acids. The V gene's germline CDR1 is SGHTA and CDR2 FQGNSA. CDR3 loop: CASSLGSNEQFF. As DNA, the CDR3 is TGTGCCAGCAGCCTAGGATCGAATGAGCAGTTCTTC. Supplemented by reference TRBV7-2 and TRBJ2-1, the full variable domain reads GAGVSQSPSNKVTEKGKDVELRCDPISGHTALYWYRQSLGQGLEFLIYFQGNSAPDKSGLPSDRFSAERTGGSVSTLTIQRTQQEDSAVYLCASSLGSNEQFFGPGTRLTVL.

The CDR3 nucleotides are TGTGCCAGCAGCTTGGCCGATACGCAGTATTTT. Encoded protein: CASSLADTQYF. The chain uses TRBV5-4 and TRBJ2-3; D not resolved. Germline V lookup: CDR1 SGHNT, CDR2 YYREEE (reference sequence). V lost 0 bases and J 6 bases, leaving 2 bases between the germline ends. This CDR3 has 11 amino acids.

In this sample, this clone turned up once. This chain connects TRBV7-8 to TRBJ1-1; no definite D call. Trimming took off 2 bases at V and 1 base at J, with 8 bases between the two ends. CDR3 length: 14 residues. Germline CDR1 reads SGHVS; CDR2 reads FQNEAQ. The DNA of the CDR3 is TGTGCCAGCAGCTTAAGACGGGAGAACACTGAAGCTTTCTTT. This sequence encodes CASSLRRENTEAFF.

The chain has TRBV7-2 and TRBJ2-1; the D gene is possibly TRBD1 (6 bases). Germline lookup yields CDR1 SGHTA and CDR2 FQGNSA. The CDR3 runs 15 residues. V was pared by 5 bases and J by 5 bases, with 16 bases between. The CDR3 sequence is CASSLQGRRDNEQFF. The DNA of the CDR3 is TGTGCCAGCAGCCTACAGGGTCGCAGGGACAATGAGCAGTTCTTC.

The genes are TRBV7-8 and TRBJ2-4; D perhaps matches TRBD2 (6 bases). The germline V gene encodes CDR1 SGHVS and CDR2 FQNEAQ. Deletions cut 4 bases from V and 0 bases from J, with 13 bases between. The CDR3 spans 16 residues. CDR3 protein: CASSSRTTIAKNIQYF. For the CDR3, the DNA is TGTGCCAGCAGCTCCAGGACTACCATAGCCAAAAACATTCAGTACTTC.

The V and J genes are TRBV5-6 and TRBJ2-5; the D gene is possibly TRBD1 (6 bases). The CDR3 runs 16 residues. Germline V gene lookup returns CDR1 SGHDT and CDR2 YYEEEE. V was pared by 4 bases and J by 4 bases, with 20 bases between. CDR3 nucleotides: TGTGCCAGCAGCATCAAGGGGGTTGGGGCAGGAGAGACCCAGTACTTC. It encodes CASSIKGVGAGETQYF.

The rearrangement links TRBV6-5 to TRBJ1-1, with 7 bases lining up with TRBD1. This CDR3 has 13 residues. Germline V CDR1 and CDR2: MNHEY, SVGAGI. V dropped 7 bases and J dropped 7; count of bases not matched to a gene: 9. The CDR3: CASTDRVLSEAFF. The CDR3, as DNA: TGTGCCAGCACCGACAGGGTTTTGAGTGAAGCTTTCTTT.

The chain recombines TRBV18 with TRBJ2-7, with TRBD2 as a possible D gene (6 bases). The germline gives CDR1 KGHSH, CDR2 LQKENI. This CDR3 region has 15 residues. V lost 1 base and J 3 bases, leaving 13 bases between the germline ends. CDR3 DNA sequence: TGTGCCAGCTCACCACGGGGACTTTCCTTCTACGAGCAGTACTTC. Protein sequence: CASSPRGLSFYEQYF.

CDR3 region: CASSLNTAGELFF. Written as DNA, the CDR3 is TGTGCCAGCAGTCTTAACACAGCCGGGGAGCTGTTTTTT. The V and J genes are TRBV28 and TRBJ2-2; no firm D call. V shed 5 bases and J shed 6 bases, with 10 bases lying between them. CDR1 and CDR2 from the germline V gene are MDHEN and SYDVKM. The CDR3 covers 13 residues.

The chain uses TRBV4-2 and TRBJ2-2; D may be TRBD2 (5 bases). CDR1 and CDR2 from the germline V gene are LGHNA and YNFKEQ. The CDR3 consists of 17 residues. The ends were cut back, 3 bases at V and 4 bases at J, with 18 bases in the middle. The CDR3 DNA reads as TGTGCCAGCAGCCACCCTCCCGCGGGTGGGAGCACCGGGGAGCTGTTTTTT. It specifies CASSHPPAGGSTGELFF.

V is TRBV28 and J is TRBJ2-7; D not certain. Trimming stripped 3 bases from V and 4 bases from J, with 7 bases between. Germline CDR1 is MDHEN and CDR2 is SYDVKM. The CDR3 is made up of 12 amino acids. CDR3 protein: CASSLIGYEQYF. CDR3 nucleotides: TGTGCCAGCAGTTTGATAGGGTACGAGCAGTACTTC.

The chain employs TRBV5-1 and TRBJ2-2; D is uncertain. This CDR3 has 16 amino acids. The germline V and J ends were trimmed by 4 bases and 0 bases, with 13 bases remaining between them. CDR1 is SGHRS, CDR2 YFSETQ, per germline. DNA for the CDR3: TGCGCCAGCAGCACTCCGGAGACGGCGAACACCGGGGAGCTGTTTTTT. Translating gives CASSTPETANTGELFF.